The 16 T cell receptor beta chains given below trace back to one sample, sequenced in a study of identical twins. TCRdb itself ran the 5' RACE reads through MiXCR, one entry per CDR3 protein. Of over 600,000 distinct CDR3 sequences listed, approximately 22% are singletons. Separately, the same data were catalogued under a study of T cells expressing NK-cell markers.

Sequences were obtained from PBMCs. The origin of the receptors is a woman aged 18-29 years in good health.

Many counts were recorded for this clonotype. The chain links TRBV20-1 to TRBJ2-1; D not certain. The CDR3 loop spans 12 amino acids. V shed 0 bases and J shed 12 bases, with 12 bases lying between them. The V gene's germline CDR1 is DFQATT and CDR2 SNEGSKA (reference sequence). The CDR3 spells CSARDQWVVQFF. The CDR3 DNA is TGCAGTGCTAGAGATCAGTGGGTCGTGCAGTTCTTC.

This clonotype showed up many times. CDR3 DNA: TGTGCCAGTCACCAGGCAGCAGATATCAATGAGCAGTTCTTC. It is translated as CASHQAADINEQFF. The rearrangement joins TRBV2 to TRBJ2-1, with no clear D. Germline CDR1 SNHLY, CDR2 FYNNEI. The V gene lost 9 bases and the J gene lost 6 bases, with 18 bases spanning the gap. This CDR3 is built from 14 residues.

The chain recombines TRBV7-6 with TRBJ2-1, with 8 nucleotides matching TRBD2. Germline CDR1 SGHVS, CDR2 FNYEAQ. The CDR3 has 15 residues. With 8 bases clipped from V and 8 bases from J, the junction kept 14 bases outside the gene matches. CDR3 residues: CASSVASGGTDEQFF. The CDR3 DNA reads TGTGCCAGCTCGGTAGCCAGCGGGGGTACCGATGAGCAGTTCTTC.

The V and J genes are TRBV11-2 and TRBJ2-3, with 8 bases fitting TRBD2. Germline V CDR1 and CDR2: SGHAT, FQNNGV. V trimming: 5 bases; J trimming: 0 bases; junction bases outside the gene matches: 13. The CDR3 is 18 residues long. For the CDR3, the DNA is TGTGCCAGCAGCCCCACGTACGGGGGGGGCCCTAGCACAGATACGCAGTATTTT. Its translation is CASSPTYGGGPSTDTQYF.

This clonotype has only a few counts. The genes are TRBV10-3 and TRBJ2-7; D may be TRBD1 or TRBD2 (5 bases each). In germline, CDR1 is ENHRY, CDR2 SYGVKD. The V and J ends lost 6 bases and 0 bases respectively, with 12 bases between them. CDR3 size: 14 residues. CDR3: CAISGDQSSYEQYF. The DNA for the CDR3 is TGTGCCATCAGCGGGGACCAGAGCTCCTACGAGCAGTACTTC.

This clonotype was detected once. The V and J genes are TRBV3-1 and TRBJ2-5; 7 bases are a match to TRBD2. Germline V gives CDR1 LGHDT, CDR2 YNNKEL (reference sequence). CDR3 length equals 18 residues. Germline trimming cut 0 bases from V and 5 bases from J; bases unmatched to any gene: 15. Written as DNA, the CDR3 is TGTGCCAGCAGCCAAGATGAGCAGCGGGAAGGTACTTGGGAGACCCAGTACTTC. Translation gives CASSQDEQREGTWETQYF.

This chain connects TRBV28 to TRBJ2-5; D may be TRBD2 (6 bases). Germline CDR1 is MDHEN and CDR2 is SYDVKM. This CDR3 has 14 residues. V was trimmed by 1 base and J by 4 bases, leaving 10 bases between them. CDR3 in DNA: TGTGCCAGCAGTTTATCCGGGAGAGGAGAGACCCAGTACTTC. This gives the protein CASSLSGRGETQYF.

A single count supports this clonotype. This sequence joins TRBV5-5 and TRBJ1-4, with D unclear. The germline V and J ends were trimmed by 5 bases and 6 bases, with 11 bases remaining between them. This CDR3 has 13 amino acids. Germline V gene data show CDR1 as SGHKS and CDR2 as YYEKEE (reference sequence). The CDR3 is CASSPELDEKLFF. CDR3 DNA: TGTGCCAGCAGTCCCGAGTTGGATGAAAAACTGTTTTTT.

CDR3 sequence: CSASGSGTTDTQYF. The DNA of the CDR3 is TGCAGTGCTAGTGGTAGCGGGACGACAGATACGCAGTATTTT. This chain joins TRBV20-1 and TRBJ2-3; 8 bases fit TRBD2. The CDR3 spans 14 residues. Unmatched junction bases numbered 5, after V lost 3 bases and J lost 3 bases. In germline, CDR1 is DFQATT, CDR2 SNEGSKA (reference sequence).

CDR3 coding DNA: TGCGCCAGCAGCCAAACCCGGGACCACTACGAGCAGTACTTC. Its translation is CASSQTRDHYEQYF. The chain has TRBV4-3 and TRBJ2-7; D is possibly TRBD1 or TRBD2 (5 bases each). The CDR3 has 14 amino acids. CDR1 and CDR2 from the germline V gene are LGHNA and YSLEER. The V and J ends lost 2 bases and 3 bases respectively, with 11 bases between them.

The CDR3 loop reads CAISESLGGRGHEQYF. CDR3 DNA sequence: TGTGCCATCAGTGAGTCGCTTGGCGGGAGAGGGCACGAGCAGTACTTC. This chain connects TRBV10-3 to TRBJ2-7; 7 bases fit TRBD2. The ends lost 0 bases at V and 5 bases at J; junction bases unmatched: 10. The CDR3 extends over 16 amino acids. In germline, CDR1 is ENHRY, CDR2 SYGVKD.

The V and J genes are TRBV20-1 and TRBJ2-3; 9 bases fit TRBD1. The length of the CDR3 is 13 residues. Germline V lookup: CDR1 DFQATT, CDR2 SNEGSKA (reference sequence). The chain's CDR3 is CTLLRDRVGTQYF. The CDR3 nucleotides are TGCACCCTACTCCGGGACAGGGTCGGTACGCAGTATTTT.

The chain uses TRBV20-1 and TRBJ2-5; 8 positions match TRBD2. The junction had 11 bases not matched to a gene; V was cut back by 0 bases and J by 5 bases. There are 16 residues in the CDR3. Germline CDR1 is DFQATT and CDR2 is SNEGSKA (reference sequence). This chain's CDR3 is CSARDSGSGSVETQYF. The CDR3, as DNA: TGCAGTGCTAGAGATAGCGGCAGCGGGAGTGTTGAGACCCAGTACTTC.

The V and J genes are TRBV20-1 and TRBJ2-1; tentatively, D is TRBD1 (6 bases). The V gene lost 5 bases and the J gene lost 6 bases, with 8 bases spanning the gap. From germline, CDR1 is DFQATT and CDR2 SNEGSKA (reference sequence). This CDR3 is built from 11 residues. Here the CDR3 DNA reads TGCAGTGCTCCGGACAGCAATGAGCAGTTCTTC. This encodes CSAPDSNEQFF.

This clonotype has more than one count but fewer than ten. The chain combines TRBV12-3 or TRBV12-4 with TRBJ1-1; TRBD1 might be the D (5 bases). The CDR3 length is 16 residues. Trimming removed 2 bases from V and 5 bases from J, with 18 bases in between. The CDR3 DNA is TGTGCCAGCAGTTTAACCCCCAGGGCAGTATTGACTGAAGCTTTCTTT. This codes for CASSLTPRAVLTEAFF.

This clonotype occurred a few times. One junction end disagrees with the germline gene, perhaps due to a read error. The chain is built from TRBV10-1 and TRBJ1-1; 9 bases are a match to TRBD1. This CDR3 region has 13 residues. Looked up from germline, CDR1 is WNHNN and CDR2 is SYGVQD (reference sequence). CDR3 loop: CASSEIPLGQGIF. CDR3 nucleotides: TGCGCCAGCAGTGAGATTCCCCTAGGACAGGGGATCTTT.